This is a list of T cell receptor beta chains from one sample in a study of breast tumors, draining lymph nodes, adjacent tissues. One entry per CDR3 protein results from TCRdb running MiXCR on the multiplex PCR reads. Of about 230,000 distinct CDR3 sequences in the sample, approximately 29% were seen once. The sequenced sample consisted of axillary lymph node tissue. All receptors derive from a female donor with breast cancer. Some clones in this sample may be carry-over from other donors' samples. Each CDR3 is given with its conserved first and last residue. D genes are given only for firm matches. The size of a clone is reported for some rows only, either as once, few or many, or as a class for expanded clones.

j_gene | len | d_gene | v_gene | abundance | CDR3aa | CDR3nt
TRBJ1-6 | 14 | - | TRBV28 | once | CASRLGSDNSPLHF | TGTGCCAGCAGGCTAGGGTCAGATAATTCACCCCTCCACTTT
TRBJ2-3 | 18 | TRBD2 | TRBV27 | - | CASSFLFGLGGMADTQYF | TGTGCCAGCAGTTTTCTCTTTGGACTAGGAGGGATGGCAGATACGCAGTATTTT
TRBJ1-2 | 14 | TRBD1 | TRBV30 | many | CAWSVQTGGYGYTF | TGTGCCTGGAGTGTCCAGACAGGGGGCTATGGCTACACCTTC
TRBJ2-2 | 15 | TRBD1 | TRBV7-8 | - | CASRTGVGETGELFF | TGTGCCAGCAGAACAGGGGTAGGGGAGACCGGGGAGCTGTTTTTT
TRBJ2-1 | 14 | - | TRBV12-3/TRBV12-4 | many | CASSLGKRDNEQFF | TGTGCCAGCAGTTTGGGAAAAAGAGACAATGAGCAGTTCTTC
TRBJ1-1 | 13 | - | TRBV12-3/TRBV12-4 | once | CASSGALRPEAFF | TGTGCCAGCAGCGGGGCTCTACGCCCTGAAGCTTTCTTT
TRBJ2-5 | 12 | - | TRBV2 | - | CASSEDGGTQYF | TGTGCCAGCAGTGAAGACGGAGGTACCCAGTACTTC
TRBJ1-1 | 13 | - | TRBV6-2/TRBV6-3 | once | CASNWGGNTEAFF | TGTGCCAGCAACTGGGGGGGGAACACTGAAGCTTTCTTT
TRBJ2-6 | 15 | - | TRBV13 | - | CASSLRQPGANVLTF | TGTGCCAGCAGCTTACGACAGCCCGGGGCCAACGTCCTGACTTTC
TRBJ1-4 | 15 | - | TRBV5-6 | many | CASSQRRQSNEKLFF | TGTGCCAGCAGCCAAAGAAGACAGTCTAATGAAAAACTGTTTTTT